The clone carrying this T cell receptor (beta chain) was counted a few times. This CDR3 has 12 amino acids. Germline CDR1 and CDR2: GTSNPN and SVGIG (reference sequence). With 3 bases removed from V and 6 bases from J, the gap between germline ends came to 11 bases. The entry originates in a study of blood T cell repertoires in COVID-19. Recovered status in Cohort 3 required two negative PCRs, clearance, or symptom resolution. Profiled with immunoSEQ multiplex PCR; TCRdb holds only in-frame clones, not every one. The top ten clones hold 1% to 1.3% of a sample with roughly 300,000 clones, 80% to 95% of them seen once.

The origin of this receptor is a woman aged 30 to 39 who had recovered from COVID-19. Sequenced material: PBMCs or T cells enriched from blood (not recorded which). The V gene is TRBV30, the J gene TRBJ1-1, with a weak D call TRBD1 (5 bases). The CDR3 nucleotides are TGTGCCTGGAGAGGGAGGGGTTCTGAAGCTTTCTTT. As protein: CAWRGRGSEAFF.